The 6 T cell receptor beta chains below were found in one sample sequenced in a study of beta chain features in type 1 diabetes. The authors reverse transcribed all of the isolated RNA, so sequencing captured expressed TCRB transcripts. Libraries were prepared by immunoSEQ multiplex PCR; TCRdb keeps only in-frame clonotypes and omits some of them. The sample lists roughly 180,000 clones, approximately 8.1% occurring once. These TCRs' antigens remain unknown. Regarding the study as a whole: When Type 1 diabetes patients were examined, their TCRB CDR3s proved moderately but significantly shorter in all four CD4+ subsets.

Material for sequencing was central memory CD4+ T cells from blood. These receptors originate from a woman aged 40 to 55 with type 1 diabetes.

A remark on this clone: Within the sample, other DNA sequences also encode this same CDR3. This chain uses TRBV4-2 with TRBJ1-1; 7 bases match TRBD1. The germline gives CDR1 LGHNA, CDR2 YNFKEQ. After removal of 0 bases from V and 3 bases from J, the junction contained 4 bases not matched to a gene. CDR3 length: 15 residues. CDR3: CASSQDPQGDTEAFF. The CDR3 DNA reads TGTGCCAGCAGCCAAGATCCCCAGGGGGACACTGAAGCTTTCTTT.

This clone occurred a few times. V and J are TRBV6-6 and TRBJ2-3; D gene ambiguous. The CDR3 is 13 residues long. Trimming removed 2 bases from V and 3 bases from J, with 6 bases in between. Germline loops: CDR1 MNHNY, CDR2 SVGAGI (reference sequence). The CDR3 nucleotides read TGTGCCAGCAGTTACCTAACGACAGATACGCAGTATTTT. It specifies CASSYLTTDTQYF.

The chain couples TRBV7-3 to TRBJ1-1, with 8 bases aligning to TRBD1. Per the germline V gene, CDR1 is SGHTA and CDR2 is FQGTGA. The CDR3 is 13 residues long. Unmatched junction bases numbered 2, after V lost 4 bases and J lost 4 bases. CDR3 DNA: TGTGCCAGCAGCTCTGGACAGGGCACTGAAGCTTTCTTT. It encodes CASSSGQGTEAFF.

The CDR3 spells CAWSVPGLAVYEQYF. The CDR3, as DNA: TGTGCCTGGAGTGTACCGGGACTAGCGGTATACGAGCAGTACTTC. The V and J genes are TRBV30 and TRBJ2-7, with TRBD2 matching over 11 bases. Germline CDR1 reads GTSNPN; CDR2 reads SVGIG (reference sequence). This CDR3 spans 15 amino acids. With V trimmed by 0 bases and J by 4 bases, 5 bases remained unmatched.

This clone was seen only a few times. V and J are TRBV7-8 and TRBJ1-1; a weak D match, TRBD1 (6 bases). The length of the CDR3 is 16 residues. Germline V CDR1 and CDR2: SGHVS, FQNEAQ. The V end was cut by 1 base, the J end by 5 bases, with 17 bases between. The CDR3 DNA is TGTGCCAGCAGCTTAGGATCGCAGGGGATGGGGACTGAAGCTTTCTTT. Its translation: CASSLGSQGMGTEAFF.

A few counts support this clone. The chain uses TRBV7-3 and TRBJ1-2, with 9 bases fitting TRBD1. This CDR3 comprises 15 residues. In germline, CDR1 is SGHTA, CDR2 FQGTGA. V shed 2 bases, J shed 6 bases, and the junction held 7 bases outside the gene matches. CDR3 sequence reads: CASSLDGQGWDGYTF. The DNA of the CDR3 is TGTGCCAGCAGCTTAGACGGACAGGGGTGGGATGGCTACACCTTC.